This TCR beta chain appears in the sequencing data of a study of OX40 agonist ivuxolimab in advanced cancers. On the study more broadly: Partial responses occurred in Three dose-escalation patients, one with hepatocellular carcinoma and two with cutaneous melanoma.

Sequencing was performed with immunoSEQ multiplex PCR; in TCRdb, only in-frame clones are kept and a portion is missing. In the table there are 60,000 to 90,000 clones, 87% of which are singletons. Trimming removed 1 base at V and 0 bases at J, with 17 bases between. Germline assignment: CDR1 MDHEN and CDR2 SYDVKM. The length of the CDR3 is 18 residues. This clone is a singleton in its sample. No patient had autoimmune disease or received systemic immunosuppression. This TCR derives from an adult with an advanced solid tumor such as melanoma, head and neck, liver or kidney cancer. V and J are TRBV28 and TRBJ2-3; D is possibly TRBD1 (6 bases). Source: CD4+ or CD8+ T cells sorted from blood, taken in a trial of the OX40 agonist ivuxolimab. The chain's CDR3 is CASSLFGQLGASTDTQYF. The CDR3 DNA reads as TGTGCCAGCAGTTTATTCGGACAGCTCGGTGCTAGCACAGATACGCAGTATTTT. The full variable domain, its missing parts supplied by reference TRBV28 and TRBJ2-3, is DVKVTQSSRYLVKRTGEKVFLECVQDMDHENMFWYRQDPGLGLRLIYFSYDVKMKEKGDIPEGYSVSREKKERFSLILESASTNQTSMYLCASSLFGQLGASTDTQYFGPGTRLTVL.